These T cell receptor beta chains were read from a single sample in a study of patients and donors after allogeneic stem cell transplantation. TCRdb analysed the RT-PCR reads with MiXCR anew, one entry per CDR3 protein. Of 57,000 or so distinct CDR3 sequences listed, about an eighth are singletons. The sequenced sample was blood, either unsorted or a sorted T cell fraction (not recorded which). The receptors stem from a human donor who was either an allogeneic HSCT recipient or a stem cell or donor lymphocyte infusion donor (not recorded which). It is not recorded whose cells these are; they may come from a transplant donor. Each CDR3 is given without its conserved first and last residue. Each record gives: J gene, V gene, CDR3 protein.

J: TRBJ1-1
V: TRBV18
CDR3: ASSRQGAGTEAF

J: TRBJ2-5
V: TRBV10-1
CDR3: ASSQSGGLKTQY

J: TRBJ1-5
V: TRBV6-6
CDR3: ACRTGLGPQH

J: TRBJ2-5
V: TRBV12-3/TRBV12-4
CDR3: ASSGDRVGQETQY

J: TRBJ2-7
V: TRBV5-1
CDR3: ASSFDTSSYEQY

J: TRBJ1-4
V: TRBV6-5
CDR3: ASSYRAGLVNEKLF

J: TRBJ1-4
V: TRBV12-3/TRBV12-4
CDR3: ASSFLQGGEKLF

J: TRBJ2-3
V: TRBV6-2/TRBV6-3
CDR3: ATKLDLTDTQY

J: TRBJ1-1
V: TRBV20-1
CDR3: SARVGVMNTEAF

J: TRBJ1-2
V: TRBV5-1
CDR3: ASSTYTTAPGSGGYT

J: TRBJ2-4
V: TRBV7-2
CDR3: ASSARPGLATKNIQY

J: TRBJ1-2
V: TRBV28
CDR3: ASSKDGTTGYT

J: TRBJ2-1
V: TRBV14
CDR3: ASSQDFAGEQF

J: TRBJ1-1
V: TRBV11-3
CDR3: ASSLDAEGRTEAF

J: TRBJ2-3
V: TRBV6-6
CDR3: ASSYRENTDTQY

J: TRBJ2-3
V: TRBV14
CDR3: ASSQVTGTATDTQY

J: TRBJ1-6
V: TRBV6-1
CDR3: ASSADRGKGSPLH

J: TRBJ1-5
V: TRBV29-1
CDR3: SVRREGINQPQH

J: TRBJ1-1
V: TRBV7-6
CDR3: ASSQPNSGVTEAF

J: TRBJ2-7
V: TRBV4-2
CDR3: ASSQSGYEQY

J: TRBJ2-3
V: TRBV5-5
CDR3: ASSPLSGRGDTQY

J: TRBJ2-7
V: TRBV18
CDR3: ATQGESYEQY

J: TRBJ2-3
V: TRBV6-1
CDR3: ASSDVMGGMSTDTQY

J: TRBJ2-5
V: TRBV7-6
CDR3: ASSVDRVQETQY

J: TRBJ2-7
V: TRBV2
CDR3: ASSVSAGRYEQY

J: TRBJ2-7
V: TRBV7-9
CDR3: ASSPARREQY

J: TRBJ1-1
V: TRBV24-1
CDR3: ATSDWGGTEAF

J: TRBJ2-4
V: TRBV27
CDR3: ASSTGTANIQY

J: TRBJ2-1
V: TRBV7-3
CDR3: ASSLSGSGYNEQF

J: TRBJ1-2
V: TRBV7-9
CDR3: ASSLGQGRAGYGYT

J: TRBJ2-7
V: TRBV7-9
CDR3: ASSAETSGSHEQY

J: TRBJ2-1
V: TRBV9
CDR3: ASSVDRNNEQF

J: TRBJ2-1
V: TRBV7-7
CDR3: ASAPGGSYNEQF

J: TRBJ2-7
V: TRBV5-1
CDR3: ASSLGTGGIYEQY

J: TRBJ2-7
V: TRBV27
CDR3: ASSLTGQGLSEQY

J: TRBJ1-1
V: TRBV5-1
CDR3: ASRPDGNTEAF

J: TRBJ1-5
V: TRBV6-5
CDR3: ASSSPSEGQH

J: TRBJ2-6
V: TRBV3-1
CDR3: ASSRSLSGANVLT